This TCR beta chain was sequenced for a study of shared clonotypes between healthy human individuals. Findings and caveats of the study: Naive subsets typically showed greater estimated richness than memory subsets. Against clonotypes common to all four donors, non-shared ones had lower generation probabilities.

Clones were read by immunoSEQ multiplex PCR, and TCRdb kept only the in-frame ones, dropping some. The sample gives some 1,100,000 clones, around 78% of which show up once; about 0.52% is in the top ten. This CDR3 spans 15 amino acids. Germline V gene data show CDR1 as MNHNS and CDR2 as SASEGT. Trimming stripped 3 bases from V and 2 bases from J, with 12 bases between. Those who donated, Caucasian adults without exception, all lived in Nashville, Tennessee. CD4+ cells were split into CD45RA+ naive and CD45RA-negative memory subsets. To note about this clone: Antigen unknown.

The chain employs TRBV6-1 and TRBJ2-3; D not certain. The sequence was collected from a man between 18 and 35 years old in good health. Some clones in this sample may be carry-over from other donors' samples. Sequencing used memory CD4+ T cells from PBMCs. Documented subset: CD45RA-negative fraction. The CDR3 loop reads CASSDTALPTDTQYF. The CDR3 coding sequence is TGTGCCAGCAGTGACACGGCCCTGCCCACAGATACGCAGTATTTT.